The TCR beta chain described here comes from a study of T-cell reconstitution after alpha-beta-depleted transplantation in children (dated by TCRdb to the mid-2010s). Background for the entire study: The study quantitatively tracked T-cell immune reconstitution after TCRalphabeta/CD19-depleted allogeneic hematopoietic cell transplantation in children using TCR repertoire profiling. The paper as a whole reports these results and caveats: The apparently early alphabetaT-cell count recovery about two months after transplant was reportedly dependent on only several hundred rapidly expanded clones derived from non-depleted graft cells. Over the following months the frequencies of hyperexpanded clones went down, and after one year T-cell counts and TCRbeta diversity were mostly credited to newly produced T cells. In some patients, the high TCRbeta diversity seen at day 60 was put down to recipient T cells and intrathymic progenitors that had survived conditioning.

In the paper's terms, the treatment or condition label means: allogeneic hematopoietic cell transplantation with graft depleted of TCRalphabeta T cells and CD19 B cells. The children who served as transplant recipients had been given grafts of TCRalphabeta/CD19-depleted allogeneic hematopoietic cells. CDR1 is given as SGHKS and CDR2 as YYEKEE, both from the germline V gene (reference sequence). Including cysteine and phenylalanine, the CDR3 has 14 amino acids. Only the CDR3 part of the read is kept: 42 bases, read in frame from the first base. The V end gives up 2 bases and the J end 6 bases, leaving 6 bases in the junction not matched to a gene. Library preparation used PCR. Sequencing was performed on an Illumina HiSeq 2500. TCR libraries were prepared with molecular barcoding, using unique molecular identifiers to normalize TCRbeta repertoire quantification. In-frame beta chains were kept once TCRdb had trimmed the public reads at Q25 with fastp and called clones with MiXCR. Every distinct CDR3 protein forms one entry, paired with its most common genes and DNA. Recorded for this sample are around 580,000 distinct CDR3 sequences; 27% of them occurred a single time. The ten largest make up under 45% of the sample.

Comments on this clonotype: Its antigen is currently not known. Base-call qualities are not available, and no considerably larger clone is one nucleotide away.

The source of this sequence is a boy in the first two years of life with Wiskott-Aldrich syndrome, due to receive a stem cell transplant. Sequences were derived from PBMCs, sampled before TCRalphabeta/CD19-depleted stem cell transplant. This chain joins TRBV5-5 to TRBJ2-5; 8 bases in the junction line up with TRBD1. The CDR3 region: CASSFAGGPKTQYF. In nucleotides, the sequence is TGTGCCAGCAGCTTTGCAGGGGGCCCAAAGACCCAGTACTTC.